The entry below describes one T cell receptor (beta chain). Its antigen is unidentified. Method: immunoSEQ multiplex PCR; TCRdb's copy keeps in-frame clones and lacks some. The table has tens of thousands of clones, 75% to 90% seen once. This record comes from a study of lymphopenia after photon versus proton radiotherapy. General study findings and limits: After the lymphocyte nadir, photon-treated repertoires showed oligoclonal expansion, especially of CD8+ Temra cells.

The CDR3 is 16 residues long. V gave up 4 bases and J gave up 1 base, with 13 bases separating them. Germline assignment: CDR1 ENHRY and CDR2 SYGVKD. The sample here was peripheral blood, taken from a patient treated with proton-based radiotherapy. This sequence originates from a man older than 75 with esophageal cancer. The V gene is TRBV10-3, the J gene TRBJ2-2; D is possibly TRBD1 (6 bases). CDR3 residues: CAISGYRTENTGELFF. The CDR3 nucleotides are TGTGCCATCAGTGGGTACAGGACAGAGAACACCGGGGAGCTGTTTTTT.